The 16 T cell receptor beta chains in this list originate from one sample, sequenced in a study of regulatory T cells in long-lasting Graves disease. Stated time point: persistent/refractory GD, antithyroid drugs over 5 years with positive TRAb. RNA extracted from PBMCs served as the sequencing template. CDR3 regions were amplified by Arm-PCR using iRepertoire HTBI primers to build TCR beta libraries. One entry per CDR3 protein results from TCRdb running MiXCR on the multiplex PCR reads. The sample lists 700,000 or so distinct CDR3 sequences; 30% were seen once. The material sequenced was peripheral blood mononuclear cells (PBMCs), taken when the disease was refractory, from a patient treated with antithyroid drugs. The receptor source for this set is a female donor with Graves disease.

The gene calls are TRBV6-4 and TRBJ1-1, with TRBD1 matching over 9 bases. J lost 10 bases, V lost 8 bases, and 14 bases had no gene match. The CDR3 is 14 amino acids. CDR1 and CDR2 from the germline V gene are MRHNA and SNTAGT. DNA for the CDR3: TGTGCCAGCCTTCGGGGGGACAGGGCTGTGTCAGCTTTCTTT. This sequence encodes CASLRGDRAVSAFF.

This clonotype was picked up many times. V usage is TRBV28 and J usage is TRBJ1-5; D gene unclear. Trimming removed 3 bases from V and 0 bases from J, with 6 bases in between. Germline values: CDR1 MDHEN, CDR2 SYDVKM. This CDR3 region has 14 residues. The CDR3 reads CASSFRSSNQPQHF. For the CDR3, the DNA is TGTGCCAGCAGTTTCAGGAGTAGCAATCAGCCCCAGCATTTT.

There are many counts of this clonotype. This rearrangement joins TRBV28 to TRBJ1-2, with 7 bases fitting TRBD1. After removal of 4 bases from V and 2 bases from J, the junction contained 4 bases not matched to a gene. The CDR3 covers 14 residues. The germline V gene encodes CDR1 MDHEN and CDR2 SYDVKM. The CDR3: CASSYVQGNYGYTF. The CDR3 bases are TGTGCCAGCAGTTACGTACAGGGGAACTATGGCTACACCTTC.

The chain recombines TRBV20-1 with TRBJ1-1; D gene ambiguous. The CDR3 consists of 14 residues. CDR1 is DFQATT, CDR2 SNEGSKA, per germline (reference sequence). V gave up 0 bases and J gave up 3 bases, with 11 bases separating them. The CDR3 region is CSARDPSADTEAFF. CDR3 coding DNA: TGCAGTGCTAGAGATCCGTCGGCTGACACTGAAGCTTTCTTT.

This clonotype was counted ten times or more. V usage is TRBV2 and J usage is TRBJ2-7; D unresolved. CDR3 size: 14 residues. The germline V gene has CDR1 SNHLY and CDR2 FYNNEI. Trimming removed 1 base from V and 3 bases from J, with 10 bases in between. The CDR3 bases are TGTGCCAGCAGTGAAGGAGGCACAAGCTACGAGCAGTACTTC. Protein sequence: CASSEGGTSYEQYF. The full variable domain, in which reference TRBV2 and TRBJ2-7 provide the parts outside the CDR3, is EPEVTQTPSHQVTQMGQEVILRCVPISNHLYFYWYRQILGQKVEFLVSFYNNEISEKSEIFDDQFSVERPDGSNFTLKIRSTKLEDSAMYFCASSEGGTSYEQYFGPGTRLTVT.

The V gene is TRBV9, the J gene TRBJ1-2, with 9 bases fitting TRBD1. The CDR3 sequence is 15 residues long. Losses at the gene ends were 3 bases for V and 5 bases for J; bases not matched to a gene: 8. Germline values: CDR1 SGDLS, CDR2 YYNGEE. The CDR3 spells CASSAGQGGHYGYTF. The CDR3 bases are TGTGCCAGCAGCGCGGGACAGGGCGGCCATTATGGCTACACCTTC.

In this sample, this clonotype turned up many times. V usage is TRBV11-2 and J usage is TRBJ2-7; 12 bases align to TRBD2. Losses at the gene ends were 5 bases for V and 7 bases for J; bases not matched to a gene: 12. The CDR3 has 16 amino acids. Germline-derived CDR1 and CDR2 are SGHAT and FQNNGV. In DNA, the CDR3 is TGTGCCAGCAGCCCCCAACGACTAGCGGGAGTCTGGGAGCAGTACTTC. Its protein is CASSPQRLAGVWEQYF.

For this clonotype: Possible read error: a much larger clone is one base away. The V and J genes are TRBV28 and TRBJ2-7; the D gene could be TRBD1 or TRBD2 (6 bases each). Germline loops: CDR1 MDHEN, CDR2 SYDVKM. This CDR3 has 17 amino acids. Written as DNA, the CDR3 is TGTGCCAGCAGTTCCCCACAGGGAAACGGGAGAGACTTCGAGCAGCACTTC. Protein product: CASSSPQGNGRDFEQHF.

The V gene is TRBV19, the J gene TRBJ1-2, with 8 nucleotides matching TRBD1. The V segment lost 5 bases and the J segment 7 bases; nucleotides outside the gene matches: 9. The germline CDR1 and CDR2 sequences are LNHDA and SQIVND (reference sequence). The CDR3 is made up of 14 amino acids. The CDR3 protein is CASSDQGAWTGYTF. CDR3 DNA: TGTGCCAGTAGTGATCAGGGGGCATGGACTGGCTACACCTTC.

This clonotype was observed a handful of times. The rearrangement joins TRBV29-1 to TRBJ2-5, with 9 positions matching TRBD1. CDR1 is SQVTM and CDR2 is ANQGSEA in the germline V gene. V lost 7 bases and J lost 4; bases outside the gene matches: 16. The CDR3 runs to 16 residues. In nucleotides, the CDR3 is TGCAGCGCAGAGCGTGGGGACAGGGTAAAGGGAGAGACCCAGTACTTC. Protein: CSAERGDRVKGETQYF. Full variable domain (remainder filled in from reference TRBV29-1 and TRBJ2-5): SAVISQKPSRDICQRGTSLTIQCQVDSQVTMMFWYRQQPGQSLTLIATANQGSEATYESGFVIDKFPISRPNLTFSTLTVSNMSPEDSSIYLCSAERGDRVKGETQYFGPGTRLLVL.

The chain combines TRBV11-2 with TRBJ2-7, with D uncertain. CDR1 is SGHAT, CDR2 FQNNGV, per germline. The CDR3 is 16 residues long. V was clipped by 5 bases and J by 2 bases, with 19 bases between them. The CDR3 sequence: CASSHYEAALTYEQYF. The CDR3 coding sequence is TGTGCCAGCAGCCACTATGAGGCAGCTCTCACCTACGAGCAGTACTTC.

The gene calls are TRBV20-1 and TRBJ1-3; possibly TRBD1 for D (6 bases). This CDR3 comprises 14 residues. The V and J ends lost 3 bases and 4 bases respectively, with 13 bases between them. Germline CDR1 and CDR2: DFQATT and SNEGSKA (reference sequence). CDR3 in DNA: TGCAGTGCTAGGTCCGGACAGAGAGGAAACACCATATATTTT. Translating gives CSARSGQRGNTIYF.

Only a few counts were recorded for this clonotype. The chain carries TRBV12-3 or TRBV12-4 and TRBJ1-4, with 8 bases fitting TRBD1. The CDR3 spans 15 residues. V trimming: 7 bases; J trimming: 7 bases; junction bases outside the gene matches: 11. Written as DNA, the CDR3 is TGTGCCAGCACCCCGGCCAGGGGGCGAGGTGAAAAACTGTTTTTT. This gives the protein CASTPARGRGEKLFF.

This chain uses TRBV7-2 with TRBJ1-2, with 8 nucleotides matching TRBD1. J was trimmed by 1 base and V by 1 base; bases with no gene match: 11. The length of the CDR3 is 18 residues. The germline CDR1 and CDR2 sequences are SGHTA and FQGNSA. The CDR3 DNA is TGTGCCAGCAGCTTAGTGTTGGGACAGGCGTTATTTAACTATGGCTACACCTTC. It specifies CASSLVLGQALFNYGYTF.

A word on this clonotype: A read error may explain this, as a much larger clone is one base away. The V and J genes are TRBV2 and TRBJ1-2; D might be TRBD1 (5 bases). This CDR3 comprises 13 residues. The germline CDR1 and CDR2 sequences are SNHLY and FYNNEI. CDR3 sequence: CVSSTTANYGYTF. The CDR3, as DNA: TGTGTCAGCAGCACGACAGCTAACTATGGCTACACCTTC.

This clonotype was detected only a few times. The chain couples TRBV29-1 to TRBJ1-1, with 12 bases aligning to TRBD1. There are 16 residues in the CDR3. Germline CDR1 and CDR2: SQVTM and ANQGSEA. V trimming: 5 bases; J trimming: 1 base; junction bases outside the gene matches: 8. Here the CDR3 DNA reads TGCAGCGTTACCGGGACAGGGGGCATGAGGAACACTGAAGCTTTCTTT. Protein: CSVTGTGGMRNTEAFF.